The 18 T cell receptor beta chains below all came from one sample that was sequenced in a study of cytomegalovirus exposure and HLA in healthy donors. This PCR relied on a set of 60 Vbeta primers and 13 Jbeta primers. Method: immunoSEQ multiplex PCR; TCRdb's copy keeps in-frame clones and lacks some. The sample has approximately 100,000 clones, 81% seen once. Source material: PBMCs. These receptors came from a man between 40 and 49 years old in good health and CMV-seronegative.

V and J are TRBV19 and TRBJ1-2; 11 nucleotides align to TRBD1. J lost 4 bases, V lost 1 base, and 2 bases had no gene match. This CDR3 has 15 residues. Germline V lookup: CDR1 LNHDA, CDR2 SQIVND (reference sequence). The CDR3 sequence is CASSIGTGGGYGYTF. The CDR3 region has the DNA TGTGCCAGTAGTATAGGGACAGGGGGCGGCTATGGCTACACCTTC.

The chain couples TRBV2 to TRBJ1-5; 11 positions agree with TRBD1. The V segment lost 6 bases and the J segment 5 bases; nucleotides outside the gene matches: 3. This CDR3 spans 14 amino acids. CDR1 and CDR2 from the germline V gene are SNHLY and FYNNEI. The CDR3 region is CASSWTGGDQPQHF. CDR3 in DNA: TGTGCCAGCAGCTGGACAGGGGGCGATCAGCCCCAGCATTTT.

The chain couples TRBV9 to TRBJ2-7; 7 bases agree with TRBD2. This CDR3 has 14 amino acids. J was trimmed by 1 base and V by 0 bases; bases with no gene match: 1. The germline gives CDR1 SGDLS, CDR2 YYNGEE. CDR3 in DNA: TGTGCCAGCAGCGTAGGGGAGGGGTCCTACGAGCAGTACTTC. Residues: CASSVGEGSYEQYF.

The chain links TRBV4-2 to TRBJ2-1, with D possibly TRBD2 on 5 matching bases. V shed 7 bases and J shed 0 bases, with 16 bases lying between them. Germline CDR1 LGHNA, CDR2 YNFKEQ. This CDR3 region has 16 residues. The CDR3 region has the DNA TGTGCCAGCACCTCGTCTAGACTAAGCTCCTACAATGAGCAGTTCTTC. Encoded protein: CASTSSRLSSYNEQFF.

The rearrangement links TRBV5-6 to TRBJ2-5; a weak D match, TRBD1 (6 bases). The closer fit of TRBJ2-7 to the DNA end suggests the J call may be wrong. The CDR3 is 13 residues long. CDR1 SGHDT and CDR2 YYEEEE come from the germline V gene. The CDR3 DNA sequence: TGTGCCAGCAGTCGAACAGGGATCCTCGAGCAGTACTTC. It specifies CASSRTGILEQYF.

This chain links TRBV7-8 with TRBJ1-3; D may be TRBD1 (6 bases). Looked up from germline, CDR1 is SGHVS and CDR2 is FQNEAQ. V shed 0 bases and J shed 0 bases, with 12 bases lying between them. The CDR3 extends over 17 amino acids. This chain's CDR3 is CASSLARWDNSGNTIYF. Here the CDR3 DNA reads TGTGCCAGCAGCTTAGCGCGGTGGGACAACTCTGGAAACACCATATATTTT. Drawing the rest from reference TRBV7-8 and TRBJ1-3, the complete variable domain is GAGVSQSPRYKVAKRGQDVALRCDPISGHVSLFWYQQALGQGPEFLTYFQNEAQLDKSGLPSDRFFAERPEGSVSTLKIQRTQQEDSAVYLCASSLARWDNSGNTIYFGEGSWLTVV.

This chain links TRBV5-1 with TRBJ2-7, with 8 bases fitting TRBD2. The germline CDR1 and CDR2 sequences are SGHRS and YFSETQ. The CDR3 has 14 residues. The trim removed 4 bases at V and 2 bases at J, leaving 5 bases unmatched. The CDR3 sequence: CASSPGGVAYEQYF. CDR3 DNA: TGCGCCAGCAGCCCGGGGGGGGTCGCCTACGAGCAGTACTTC.

The genes are TRBV5-1 and TRBJ2-7; 8 bases fit TRBD1. From germline, CDR1 is SGHRS and CDR2 YFSETQ. CDR3 length: 14 residues. V shed 4 bases, J shed 4 bases, and the junction held 7 bases outside the gene matches. The CDR3 reads CASSGAGTGYEQYF. CDR3 in DNA: TGCGCCAGCAGCGGGGCCGGGACAGGTTACGAGCAGTACTTC.

This clone was seen once. The chain carries TRBV6-6 and TRBJ2-5, with D unclear. The CDR3 has 14 residues. V was trimmed by 6 bases and J by 2 bases, leaving 13 bases between them. The V gene's germline CDR1 is MNHNY and CDR2 SVGAGI (reference sequence). The CDR3 coding sequence is TGTGCCAGCAGCCTAAGTAACCCGCAAGAGACCCAGTACTTC. This translates into CASSLSNPQETQYF.

The CDR3 is CAKELVSSYEQYF. CDR3 DNA sequence: TGTGCCAAGGAGTTAGTATCCTCCTACGAGCAGTACTTC. J is TRBJ2-7 and V is TRBV27; D uncertain. The germline V gene encodes CDR1 MNHEY and CDR2 SMNVEV (reference sequence). The CDR3 is 13 residues long. Trimming stripped 10 bases from V and 0 bases from J, with 13 bases between.

V is TRBV9 and J is TRBJ2-1, with 9 bases aligning to TRBD2. The CDR3 length is 16 residues. V shed 0 bases and J 5 bases; nucleotides not matched to a gene: 6. Germline V gene sequence: CDR1 SGDLS, CDR2 YYNGEE. CDR3 residues: CASSVARGGPNNEQFF. The CDR3 DNA sequence: TGTGCCAGCAGCGTAGCGCGGGGGGGGCCTAACAATGAGCAGTTCTTC.

This chain links TRBV5-6 with TRBJ1-1, with 8 bases identical to TRBD1. This CDR3 is 14 amino acids long. Germline CDR1 reads SGHDT; CDR2 reads YYEEEE. J lost 1 base, V lost 3 bases, and 2 bases had no gene match. The CDR3 DNA follows: TGTGCCAGCAGCTGGGACAGGTCGAACACTGAAGCTTTCTTT. Translation gives CASSWDRSNTEAFF.

This chain uses TRBV11-1 with TRBJ2-7; no definite D call. Germline V gene data show CDR1 as SGHAT and CDR2 as FQDESV (reference sequence). The CDR3 extends over 11 amino acids. Trimming took 1 base from V and 5 from J, leaving 3 bases between them. This chain's CDR3 is CASSLGDEQYF. The DNA for the CDR3 is TGTGCCAGCAGCTTAGGCGACGAGCAGTACTTC. The full variable domain, with the rest looked up from reference TRBV11-1 and TRBJ2-7, is EAEVAQSPRYKITEKSQAVAFWCDPISGHATLYWYRQILGQGPELLVQFQDESVVDDSQLPKDRFSAERLKGVDSTLKIQPAELGDSAMYLCASSLGDEQYFGPGTRLTVT.

V usage is TRBV2 and J usage is TRBJ1-2; possible D gene TRBD1, 5 bases. The CDR3 runs 14 residues. V was trimmed by 2 bases and J by 5 bases, leaving 12 bases between them. Germline V gene data show CDR1 as SNHLY and CDR2 as FYNNEI. DNA of the CDR3: TGTGCCAGCAGTGAAAGGGGATTTCTGTATGGCTACACCTTC. This sequence encodes CASSERGFLYGYTF. The full variable domain, completed using reference TRBV2 and TRBJ1-2, is EPEVTQTPSHQVTQMGQEVILRCVPISNHLYFYWYRQILGQKVEFLVSFYNNEISEKSEIFDDQFSVERPDGSNFTLKIRSTKLEDSAMYFCASSERGFLYGYTFGSGTRLTVV.

The sample holds a few counts of this clone. The V and J genes are TRBV19 and TRBJ1-3, with D perhaps TRBD1 (5 bases). Per the germline V gene, CDR1 is LNHDA and CDR2 is SQIVND (reference sequence). The CDR3 spans 13 residues. Trimming pared 7 bases from V and 0 bases from J, leaving 7 bases between. The CDR3 spells CASTTVSGNTIYF. The CDR3 region has the DNA TGTGCCAGTACGACAGTCTCTGGAAACACCATATATTTT.

The chain joins TRBV2 to TRBJ2-5; weak D call: TRBD2 (6 bases). Germline lookup yields CDR1 SNHLY and CDR2 FYNNEI. The CDR3 contains 13 residues. The V gene lost 4 bases and the J gene lost 4 bases, with 10 bases spanning the gap. CDR3: CASSAAGTETQYF. DNA of the CDR3: TGTGCCAGCAGTGCCGCGGGGACAGAGACCCAGTACTTC.

This clone was observed a handful of times. The chain uses TRBV27 and TRBJ1-1, with TRBD1 matching over 8 bases. V shed 3 bases, J shed 2 bases, and the junction held 11 bases outside the gene matches. CDR3 length: 17 amino acids. Germline V gene sequence: CDR1 MNHEY, CDR2 SMNVEV (reference sequence). The CDR3 region is CASSFNRGATRNTEAFF. The CDR3 coding sequence is TGTGCCAGCAGTTTTAACAGGGGGGCCACAAGAAACACTGAAGCTTTCTTT.

This chain links TRBV5-6 with TRBJ2-1, with TRBD1 matching 9 bases. This CDR3 is built from 14 residues. Germline assignment: CDR1 SGHDT and CDR2 YYEEEE. V lost 1 base to trimming and J lost 7 bases; unmatched junction nucleotides: 3. The CDR3 spells CASSLWDRENEQFF. As DNA, the CDR3 is TGTGCCAGCAGCTTGTGGGACAGGGAGAATGAGCAGTTCTTC.